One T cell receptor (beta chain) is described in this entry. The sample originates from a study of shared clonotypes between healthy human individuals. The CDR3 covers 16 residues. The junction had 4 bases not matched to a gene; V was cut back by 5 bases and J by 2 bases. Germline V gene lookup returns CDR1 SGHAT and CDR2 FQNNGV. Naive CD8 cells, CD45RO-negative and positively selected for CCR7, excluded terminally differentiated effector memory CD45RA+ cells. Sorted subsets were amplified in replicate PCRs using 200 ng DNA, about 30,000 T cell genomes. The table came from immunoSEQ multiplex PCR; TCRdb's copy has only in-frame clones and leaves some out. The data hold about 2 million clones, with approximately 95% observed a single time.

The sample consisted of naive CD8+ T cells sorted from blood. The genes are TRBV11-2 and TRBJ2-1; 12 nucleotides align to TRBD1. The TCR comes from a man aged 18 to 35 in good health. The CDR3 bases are TGTGCCAGCAGCCCCCGGGACAGGGGGCCCTACAATGAGCAGTTCTTC. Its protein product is CASSPRDRGPYNEQFF. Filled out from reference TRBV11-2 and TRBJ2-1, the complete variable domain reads EAGVAQSPRYKIIEKRQSVAFWCNPISGHATLYWYQQILGQGPKLLIQFQNNGVVDDSQLPKDRFSAERLKGVDSTLKIQPAKLEDSAVYLCASSPRDRGPYNEQFFGPGTRLTVL.